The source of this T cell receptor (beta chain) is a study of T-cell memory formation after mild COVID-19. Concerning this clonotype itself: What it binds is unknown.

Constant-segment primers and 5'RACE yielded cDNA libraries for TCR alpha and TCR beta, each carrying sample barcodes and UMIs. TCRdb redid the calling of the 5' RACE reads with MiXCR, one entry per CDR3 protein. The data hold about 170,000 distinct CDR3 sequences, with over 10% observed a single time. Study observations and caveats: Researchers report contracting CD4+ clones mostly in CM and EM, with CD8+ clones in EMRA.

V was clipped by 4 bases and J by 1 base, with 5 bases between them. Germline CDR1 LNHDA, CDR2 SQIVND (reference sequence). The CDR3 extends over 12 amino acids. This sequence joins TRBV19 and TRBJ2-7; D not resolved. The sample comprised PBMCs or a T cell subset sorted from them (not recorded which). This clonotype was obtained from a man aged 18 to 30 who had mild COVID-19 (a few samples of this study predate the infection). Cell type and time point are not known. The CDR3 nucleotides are TGTGCCAGTAGTACAGGATCCTACGAGCAGTACTTC. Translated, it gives CASSTGSYEQYF.